The 27 T cell receptor beta chains reported below all come from one sample, sequenced in a study of human T cells and chemical hapten exposure. TCRdb passed the RACE reads through MiXCR, listing each CDR3 protein once. The sample yields tens of thousands of distinct CDR3 sequences, under 15% seen once. This sample's time point: pre-sensitization, week 0. The treatment was: therapeutic diphenylcyclopropenone sensitization with weekly scalp DPC. Sequenced material: whole blood, taken in connection with sensitization to the hapten diphenylcyclopropenone (DPC). The receptors come from a woman aged 25 to 39 with alopecia areata. Some clones in this sample may be carry-over from other donors' samples.

This clonotype has just a few counts. The chain has TRBV28 and TRBJ2-7; no clear D gene. Trimming removed 3 bases at V and 6 bases at J, with 18 bases between. The V gene's germline CDR1 is MDHEN and CDR2 SYDVKM. This CDR3 contains 15 residues. The CDR3 spells CASSLPPPAGSEQYF. The CDR3 nucleotides are TGTGCCAGCAGTTTGCCCCCCCCGGCAGGATCCGAGCAGTACTTC.

This clonotype appeared many times. The rearrangement links TRBV4-3 to TRBJ1-1, with D possibly matching TRBD1 (6 bases). Trimming removed 1 base from V and 1 base from J, with 19 bases in between. Germline values: CDR1 LGHNA, CDR2 YSLEER. This CDR3 contains 18 residues. The CDR3 DNA sequence: TGCGCCAGCAGCCAAGTATTGATCGGGGGGCATCAGAACACTGAAGCTTTCTTT. Residues: CASSQVLIGGHQNTEAFF.

This clonotype has more than one count but fewer than ten. This rearrangement joins TRBV30 to TRBJ1-5; no firm D call. Germline assignment: CDR1 GTSNPN and CDR2 SVGIG (reference sequence). The CDR3 is 13 residues long. V lost 7 bases and J lost 0, with 10 bases in between. CDR3 loop: CAYQLDSNQPQHF. For the CDR3, the DNA is TGTGCCTACCAACTAGATAGCAATCAGCCCCAGCATTTT.

The rearrangement uses TRBV19 and TRBJ1-1; no clear D gene. CDR3 length equals 14 residues. CDR1 and CDR2 (germline): LNHDA, SQIVND (reference sequence). Trimming removed 4 bases from V and 6 bases from J, with 15 bases in between. The CDR3: CASSTLTVSPEAFF. Here the CDR3 DNA reads TGTGCCAGTAGTACCCTGACGGTGTCCCCTGAAGCTTTCTTT.

The chain couples TRBV7-9 to TRBJ2-5, with 10 bases that match TRBD2. The V segment lost 11 bases and the J segment 3 bases; nucleotides outside the gene matches: 6. The CDR3 totals 13 residues. CDR1 and CDR2 (germline): SEHNR, FQNEAQ (reference sequence). Written as DNA, the CDR3 is TGTGCCGTGAAGCGGGGGGGCAAAGAGACCCAGTACTTC. Its translation is CAVKRGGKETQYF. The full variable domain, in which reference TRBV7-9 and TRBJ2-5 provide the parts outside the CDR3, is DTGVSQNPRHKITKRGQNVTFRCDPISEHNRLYWYRQTLGQGPEFLTYFQNEAQLEKSRLLSDRFSAERPKGSFSTLEIQRTEQGDSAMYLCAVKRGGKETQYFGPGTRLLVL.

This clonotype was seen a handful of times. The rearrangement joins TRBV15 to TRBJ1-5; 8 bases are a match to TRBD1. CDR3 length equals 17 residues. Germline V CDR1 and CDR2: LNHNV, YYDKDF (reference sequence). Trimming cost V 2 bases and J 6 bases; bases outside gene matches: 12. This CDR3 is CATSRTEGQAVRQPQHF. In DNA form, the CDR3 reads TGTGCCACCAGCAGAACGGAGGGACAGGCAGTACGTCAGCCCCAGCATTTT.

The chain combines TRBV29-1 with TRBJ1-5; possible D gene TRBD1, 5 bases. Looked up from germline, CDR1 is SQVTM and CDR2 is ANQGSEA. The V and J ends lost 6 bases and 6 bases respectively, with 15 bases between them. The CDR3 length is 13 residues. This CDR3 reads CSVGPGGSQPQHF. The CDR3, as DNA: TGCAGCGTAGGACCCGGGGGGAGTCAGCCCCAGCATTTT. Full variable domain (outside the CDR3, taken from reference TRBV29-1 and TRBJ1-5): SAVISQKPSRDICQRGTSLTIQCQVDSQVTMMFWYRQQPGQSLTLIATANQGSEATYESGFVIDKFPISRPNLTFSTLTVSNMSPEDSSIYLCSVGPGGSQPQHFGDGTRLSIL.

This clonotype was recorded many times. J is TRBJ1-1 and V is TRBV20-1, with TRBD1 identical over 7 bases. CDR3 length equals 15 residues. Losses at the gene ends were 1 base for V and 5 bases for J; bases not matched to a gene: 10. Germline values: CDR1 DFQATT, CDR2 SNEGSKA (reference sequence). CDR3 region: CSARGTTGMETEAFF. CDR3 bases: TGCAGTGCTAGAGGAACGACAGGGATGGAAACTGAAGCTTTCTTT.

This clonotype was counted between two and nine times. The rearrangement uses TRBV20-1 and TRBJ2-1, with 8 bases lining up with TRBD2. V dropped 0 bases and J dropped 5; count of bases not matched to a gene: 9. This CDR3 contains 16 residues. Germline V gene sequence: CDR1 DFQATT, CDR2 SNEGSKA (reference sequence). The CDR3 DNA is TGCAGTGCTAGAGATCCCTTAGCGGGGAAACACAATGAGCAGTTCTTC. Translated, it gives CSARDPLAGKHNEQFF.

V and J are TRBV23-1 and TRBJ2-7; 9 bases map to TRBD1. TRBV23-1 is classed as an ORF, of uncertain function. The CDR3 runs 16 residues. V gave up 7 bases and J gave up 1 base; unmatched junction bases: 11. CDR3 DNA sequence: TGCGCCAGCAAATACAGGGGGCGCGCGGCATCCTACGAGCAGTACTTC. Amino acid sequence: CASKYRGRAASYEQYF.

This clonotype appeared many times. CDR3 loop: CASSYSPPSSGTHEQYF. Here the CDR3 DNA reads TGTGCCAGCAGTTACTCTCCCCCTAGTAGCGGGACCCACGAGCAGTACTTC. The chain recombines TRBV6-5 with TRBJ2-7; 8 bases match TRBD2. The CDR3 loop spans 17 amino acids. V gave up 0 bases and J gave up 5 bases; unmatched junction bases: 12. Germline values: CDR1 MNHEY, CDR2 SVGAGI.

This clonotype was seen a handful of times. The chain employs TRBV6-2 or TRBV6-3 and TRBJ2-3; D gene uncertain. The CDR3 covers 18 residues. Trimming removed 2 bases from V and 5 bases from J, with 23 bases in between. Germline V gene sequence: CDR1 MNHEY, CDR2 SVGEGT. In nucleotides, the CDR3 is TGTGCCAGCAGTTACACGGTGTTTACCTCCTGGGCCGAAGATACGCAGTATTTT. Protein sequence: CASSYTVFTSWAEDTQYF.

A few counts support this clonotype. The chain uses TRBV28 and TRBJ2-1, with 7 bases that match TRBD1. V lost 7 bases and J lost 0; bases outside the gene matches: 9. In germline, CDR1 is MDHEN, CDR2 SYDVKM. There are 16 residues in the CDR3. The CDR3 loop is CASKGQDASSYNEQFF. CDR3 DNA sequence: TGTGCCAGCAAAGGACAGGACGCAAGCTCCTACAATGAGCAGTTCTTC.

The chain recombines TRBV10-3 with TRBJ2-7, with 9 bases lining up with TRBD1. Germline V gene data show CDR1 as ENHRY and CDR2 as SYGVKD. After removal of 0 bases from V and 7 bases from J, the junction contained 7 bases not matched to a gene. The CDR3 length is 15 residues. CDR3 nucleotides: TGTGCCATCAGTGAGTCGATGGGACAGGGTTCAGAGCAGTACTTC. It translates to CAISESMGQGSEQYF.

This clonotype was seen repeatedly, ten times or more. The chain recombines TRBV7-9 with TRBJ1-2; D gene unclear. This CDR3 region has 13 residues. V lost 1 base, J lost 5 bases, and 8 bases lay in between. Germline V gene data show CDR1 as SEHNR and CDR2 as FQNEAQ (reference sequence). This CDR3 reads CASSLGAEYGYTF. As DNA, the CDR3 is TGTGCCAGCAGCTTAGGTGCAGAATATGGCTACACCTTC.

Many counts were recorded for this clonotype. The V call is TRBV9, the J call TRBJ1-6, with TRBD1 identical over 8 bases. Per germline, CDR1 SGDLS and CDR2 YYNGEE. Trimming took 0 bases from V and 7 from J; bases not matched to a gene: 3. The CDR3 has 15 amino acids. The CDR3 sequence is CASSVGGTGNSPLHF. The CDR3 DNA is TGTGCCAGCAGCGTAGGAGGGACAGGCAATTCACCCCTCCACTTT. The whole variable domain, remainder taken from reference TRBV9 and TRBJ1-6, is DSGVTQTPKHLITATGQRVTLRCSPRSGDLSVYWYQQSLDQGLQFLIQYYNGEERAKGNILERFSAQQFPDLHSELNLSSLELGDSALYFCASSVGGTGNSPLHFGNGTRLTVT.

This clonotype was seen at least ten times. V is TRBV28 and J is TRBJ2-1; D might be TRBD1 (5 bases). Germline CDR1 and CDR2: MDHEN and SYDVKM. The CDR3 contains 14 residues. V shed 6 bases and J shed 7 bases, with 16 bases lying between them. DNA for the CDR3: TGTGCCAGCAGGGGCAGGGTAAGACCAAATGAGCAGTTCTTC. Protein sequence: CASRGRVRPNEQFF.

This clonotype was seen more than once but under ten times. A junction end diverges from the germline sequence, so it may reflect a read error. The chain has TRBV6-2 or TRBV6-3 and TRBJ1-5; perhaps TRBD1 as D (6 bases). This CDR3 is 14 amino acids long. Germline V CDR1 and CDR2: MNHEY, SVGEGT. CDR3: CASSDSGANQPQHF. In DNA, the CDR3 is TGTGCCAGCAGTGACTCAGGGGCGAATCAGCCCCAGCATTTT.

Only a few counts were recorded for this clonotype. In DNA form, the CDR3 reads TGTGCCAGCGCAACCGGGACTATGAGGGAGCAGTACTTC. Protein: CASATGTMREQYF. The chain is built from TRBV28 and TRBJ2-7, with 7 bases identical to TRBD2. Trimming at V came to 8 bases and at J to 7 bases, leaving 11 bases not matched to a gene. Germline loops: CDR1 MDHEN, CDR2 SYDVKM. The CDR3 spans 13 residues.

J is TRBJ2-7 and V is TRBV27; D gene unclear. V was trimmed by 2 bases and J by 1 base, leaving 9 bases between them. The CDR3 spans 14 residues. Germline V gene sequence: CDR1 MNHEY, CDR2 SMNVEV (reference sequence). The CDR3 sequence: CASSLNGDSYEQYF. The CDR3 region has the DNA TGTGCCAGCAGTTTAAATGGCGATTCCTACGAGCAGTACTTC.

This clonotype was detected only a few times. The rearrangement uses TRBV20-1 and TRBJ1-2; no firm D call. V gave up 1 base and J gave up 5 bases, with 14 bases separating them. This CDR3 spans 14 amino acids. CDR1 and CDR2 from the germline V gene are DFQATT and SNEGSKA (reference sequence). This CDR3 reads CSARALTPHYGYTF. The DNA for the CDR3 is TGCAGTGCTAGAGCTCTCACTCCGCATTATGGCTACACCTTC.

This clonotype has a count of ten or more. The rearrangement joins TRBV2 to TRBJ2-7, with 7 bases aligning to TRBD1. Losses at the gene ends were 7 bases for V and 4 bases for J; bases not matched to a gene: 10. The CDR3 is 14 amino acids. Germline CDR1 and CDR2: SNHLY and FYNNEI. Here the CDR3 reads CASTYRGNNYEQYF. The CDR3 coding sequence is TGTGCCAGCACATACAGGGGAAATAATTACGAGCAGTACTTC.

Only a few counts were recorded for this clonotype. This chain links TRBV5-4 with TRBJ2-7; TRBD2 matches 7 bases. This CDR3 has 11 amino acids. The V segment lost 4 bases and the J segment 12 bases; nucleotides outside the gene matches: 7. Germline CDR1 SGHNT, CDR2 YYREEE (reference sequence). The CDR3 coding sequence is TGTGCCAGCAGCGGGGGGGATCTTGCGTACTTC. Translating it yields CASSGGDLAYF.

This clonotype was seen more than once but under ten times. CDR3 coding DNA: TGTGCCAGCAGTTTGAGGCAGGATGGCCACGAGCAGTACTTC. It translates to CASSLRQDGHEQYF. The rearrangement links TRBV28 to TRBJ2-7; D remains unclear. Germline V CDR1 and CDR2: MDHEN, SYDVKM. This CDR3 is built from 14 residues. The V gene lost 3 bases and the J gene lost 5 bases, with 14 bases spanning the gap.

The chain recombines TRBV28 with TRBJ1-2, with a possible D match to TRBD1 (5 bases). Trimming removed 3 bases at V and 8 bases at J, with 19 bases between. There are 15 residues in the CDR3. In germline, CDR1 is MDHEN, CDR2 SYDVKM. The DNA of the CDR3 is TGTGCCAGCAGTTTCCCCGCCGGGACCCGAAAGGGCTACACCTTC. This sequence encodes CASSFPAGTRKGYTF.

This clonotype was found a few times. The chain carries TRBV19 and TRBJ2-3; D not certain. Trimming removed 3 bases from V and 0 bases from J, with 7 bases in between. Germline V lookup: CDR1 LNHDA, CDR2 SQIVND (reference sequence). The CDR3 sequence is 14 residues long. CDR3 in amino acids: CASSIRSSTDTQYF. The CDR3 DNA reads as TGTGCCAGTAGTATTAGATCCAGCACAGATACGCAGTATTTT.

The chain is built from TRBV5-1 and TRBJ2-1; D gene ambiguous. The CDR3 runs to 13 residues. The germline V and J ends were trimmed by 4 bases and 4 bases, with 9 bases remaining between them. Germline loops: CDR1 SGHRS, CDR2 YFSETQ. CDR3 loop: CASSPTEYNEQFF. CDR3 sequence (DNA): TGCGCCAGCAGCCCCACAGAATACAATGAGCAGTTCTTC.